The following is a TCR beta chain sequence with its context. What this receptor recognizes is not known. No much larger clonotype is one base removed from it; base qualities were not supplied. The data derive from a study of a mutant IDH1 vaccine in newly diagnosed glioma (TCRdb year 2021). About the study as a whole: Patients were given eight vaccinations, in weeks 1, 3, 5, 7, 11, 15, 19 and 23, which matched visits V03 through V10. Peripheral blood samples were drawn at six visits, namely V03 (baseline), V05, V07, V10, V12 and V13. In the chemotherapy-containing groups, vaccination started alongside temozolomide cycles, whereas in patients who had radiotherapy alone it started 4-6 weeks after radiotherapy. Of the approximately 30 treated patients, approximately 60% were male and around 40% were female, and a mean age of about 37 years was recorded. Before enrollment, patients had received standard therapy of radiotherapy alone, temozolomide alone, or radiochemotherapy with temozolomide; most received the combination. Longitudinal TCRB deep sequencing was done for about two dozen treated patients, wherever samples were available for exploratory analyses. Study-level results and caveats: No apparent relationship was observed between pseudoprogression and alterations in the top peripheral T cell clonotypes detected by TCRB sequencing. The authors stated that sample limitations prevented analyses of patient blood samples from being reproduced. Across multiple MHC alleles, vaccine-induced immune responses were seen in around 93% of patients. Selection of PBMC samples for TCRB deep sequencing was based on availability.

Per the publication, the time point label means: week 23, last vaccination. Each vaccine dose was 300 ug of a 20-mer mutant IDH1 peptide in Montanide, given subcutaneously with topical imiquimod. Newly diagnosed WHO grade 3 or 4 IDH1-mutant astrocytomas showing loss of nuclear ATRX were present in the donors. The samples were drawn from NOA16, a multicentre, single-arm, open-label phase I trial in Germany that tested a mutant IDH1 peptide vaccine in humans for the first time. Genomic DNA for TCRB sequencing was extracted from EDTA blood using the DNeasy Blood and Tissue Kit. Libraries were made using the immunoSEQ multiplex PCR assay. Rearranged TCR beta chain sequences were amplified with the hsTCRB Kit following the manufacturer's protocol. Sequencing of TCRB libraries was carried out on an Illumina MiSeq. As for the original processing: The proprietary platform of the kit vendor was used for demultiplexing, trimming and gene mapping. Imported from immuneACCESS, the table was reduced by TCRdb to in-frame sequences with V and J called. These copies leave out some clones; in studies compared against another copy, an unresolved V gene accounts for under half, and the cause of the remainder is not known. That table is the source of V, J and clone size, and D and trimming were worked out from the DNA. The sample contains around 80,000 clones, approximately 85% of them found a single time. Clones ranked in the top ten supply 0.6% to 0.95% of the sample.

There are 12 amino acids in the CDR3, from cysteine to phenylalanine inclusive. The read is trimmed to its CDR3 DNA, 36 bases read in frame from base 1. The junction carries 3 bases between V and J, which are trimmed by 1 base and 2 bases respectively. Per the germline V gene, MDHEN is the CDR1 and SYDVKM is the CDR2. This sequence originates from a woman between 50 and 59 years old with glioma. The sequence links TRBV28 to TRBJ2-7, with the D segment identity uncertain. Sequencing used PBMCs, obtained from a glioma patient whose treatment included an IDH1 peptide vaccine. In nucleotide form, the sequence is TGTGCCAGCAGTTTATTAACCTACGAGCAGTACTTC. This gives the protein CASSLLTYEQYF.